These 3 T cell receptor beta chains were sequenced from one sample in a study of T cell changes during pregnancy in multiple sclerosis. This table comes from immunoSEQ multiplex PCR, and its TCRdb copy is limited to in-frame clones, with some not included. The sample shows roughly 73,000 clones, around nine tenths of them seen only once. The starting material was peripheral blood, obtained in the second trimester of pregnancy. The receptors stem from a female donor in good health, enrolled as a control in a pregnancy study.

V is TRBV29-1 and J is TRBJ2-1; D possibly corresponds to TRBD1 (5 bases). The V end lost 3 bases, the J end lost 0 bases, and 15 bases lay between the germline ends. Germline CDR1 reads SQVTM; CDR2 reads ANQGSEA. The CDR3 is made up of 16 amino acids. The CDR3 bases are TGCAGCGTTGAGGGCCTTACAGGTTTCTCCTACAATGAGCAGTTCTTC. Translation gives CSVEGLTGFSYNEQFF.

V gene TRBV6-6 combines with J gene TRBJ1-6, with 8 bases matching TRBD1. The CDR3 runs 16 residues. CDR1 and CDR2 from the germline V gene are MNHNY and SVGAGI (reference sequence). J was trimmed by 9 bases and V by 7 bases; bases with no gene match: 14. CDR3 nucleotides: TGTGCCAGCACCTCTTGGGCAGGGGGCTTGGGTTCACCCCTCCACTTT. Its protein product is CASTSWAGGLGSPLHF.

V usage is TRBV5-1 and J usage is TRBJ2-1, with TRBD2 as a possible D gene (7 bases). V lost 0 bases, J lost 5 bases, and 21 bases lay in between. The CDR3 spans 18 residues. The germline V gene encodes CDR1 SGHRS and CDR2 YFSETQ. The chain's CDR3 is CASSLGVGAGARDNEQFF. CDR3 nucleotide sequence: TGCGCCAGCAGCTTGGGCGTCGGGGCGGGGGCCCGGGACAATGAGCAGTTCTTC.